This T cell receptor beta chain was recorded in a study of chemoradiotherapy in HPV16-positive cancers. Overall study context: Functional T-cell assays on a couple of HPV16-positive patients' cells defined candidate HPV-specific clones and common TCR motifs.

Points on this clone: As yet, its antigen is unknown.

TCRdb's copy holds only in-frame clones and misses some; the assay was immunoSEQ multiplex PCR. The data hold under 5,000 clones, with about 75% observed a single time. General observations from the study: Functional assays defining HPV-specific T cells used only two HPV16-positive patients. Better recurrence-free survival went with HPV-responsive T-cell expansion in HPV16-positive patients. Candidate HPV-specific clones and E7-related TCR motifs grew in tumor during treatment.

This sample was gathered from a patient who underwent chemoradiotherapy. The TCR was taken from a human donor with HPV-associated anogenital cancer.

The CDR3 sequence: CASLSGGIRTGELFF. The CDR3 region has the DNA TGTGCCAGCCTCTCGGGGGGCATAAGGACCGGGGAGCTGTTTTTT. The chain employs TRBV18 and TRBJ2-2; D might be TRBD2 (7 bases). The germline gives CDR1 KGHSH, CDR2 LQKENI. The CDR3 has 15 amino acids. V was cut by 8 bases and J by 5 bases, with 18 bases left in between.